Given below is one TCR beta chain in context. The antigen it recognizes is unknown. Per-base qualities were not stored, and no clone one base away is much larger. This specimen's time point label, interpreted: baseline before first vaccination. The vaccinee samples were drawn from two UK trials, COV001 and COV002, one of which was a single-blind randomized controlled phase 2/3 trial testing AZD1222 (ChAdOx1 nCoV-19) in healthy adults. Trial participant PBMC samples were collected at day 0 and day 28 after the second dose for TCRbeta chain sequencing. This specimen belongs to a study of T cell responses to AZD1222 COVID-19 vaccine (dated by TCRdb to the early 2020s). In terms of the full investigation: AZD1222 recipients given second doses at about 4 weeks or at about 12 weeks were pooled, since spike-specific TCR depth and breadth were not found to differ between the two schedules. Trial participants were enrolled by age into subgroups of 18-55, 56-69 and 70-plus years, and 148, 28 and 57 TCR-sequenced participants, respectively, were included in these subgroups. A total of approximately 240 trial participants underwent TCR sequencing, of whom about 210 received two doses of AZD1222 and about 26 received two doses of the MenACWY control vaccine. General findings and caveats noted by the study authors: Because no day 14 peak-response samples were available, repertoires were characterized only after the peak T cell response. Spike-specific TCR breadth and depth rose significantly after two AZD1222 doses compared with day 0 and with MenACWY recipients. Conclusions about previously exposed vaccinees are limited because only five to seven AZD1222 recipients were SARS-CoV-2 seropositive at baseline. Epitopes outside the regions mutated in the B.1.351 and B.1.1.7 variants were reportedly recognized by nearly half of the unique spike-specific TCRs. In the small 56-69-year group, the increase in depth fell short of significance, most likely because of low power. Participants were mostly white British and included more females than males, and it was suggested by the authors that clonal diversity may have been underestimated. The whole spike protein was spanned by vaccine-associated CD4 TCRs, and dominant responses were seen in regions 160-218 and 743-854.

The CDR3 regions of human TCRbeta chains were analyzed by immunosequencing. As for how the authors treated the data: Repertoire TCRs were checked for matches against a reference library of SARS-CoV-2-specific TCRs that had been generated using the MIRA antigen-specificity platform. Breadth meant the fraction of unique TCRs that were SARS-CoV-2-associated, whereas depth meant the fraction of total T cells that were SARS-CoV-2-associated. Using the MIRA data, each spike-specific TCR was assigned both to the spike region to which the TCR was reactive and to a CD4 or CD8 class. Log10-transformed breadth and depth values were compared by one-way ANOVA with Sidak's multiple comparisons tests. This immuneACCESS table, as held by TCRdb, lists in-frame sequences with V and J called but not all clones. Of the missing ones, under half trace to an unresolved V gene in checked studies; the others have no known cause. That table gives V, J and clone size, and the DNA gave D and trimming. This sample comprises more than 85,000 clones, 92% of them detected only once. Of the sample, around 7.8% is held by the ten largest clones.

Including the terminal cysteine and phenylalanine, the CDR3 comprises 13 residues. The DNA shown is the 39-base CDR3, in frame from base 1. At the junction V is shortened by 2 bases and J by 1 base, with 5 bases in between. The germline V gene gives CDR1 as SGHDT and CDR2 as YYEEEE. The receptor was derived from an adult in good health. The chain is assembled from TRBV5-6 and TRBJ2-3; the D gene is not confidently resolved. The sequencing here drew on peripheral blood, taken on day 0 of AZD1222 vaccination. The nucleotide sequence reads as follows: TGTGCCAGCAGCTTAGGACGCACAGATACGCAGTATTTT. Its protein product is CASSLGRTDTQYF.